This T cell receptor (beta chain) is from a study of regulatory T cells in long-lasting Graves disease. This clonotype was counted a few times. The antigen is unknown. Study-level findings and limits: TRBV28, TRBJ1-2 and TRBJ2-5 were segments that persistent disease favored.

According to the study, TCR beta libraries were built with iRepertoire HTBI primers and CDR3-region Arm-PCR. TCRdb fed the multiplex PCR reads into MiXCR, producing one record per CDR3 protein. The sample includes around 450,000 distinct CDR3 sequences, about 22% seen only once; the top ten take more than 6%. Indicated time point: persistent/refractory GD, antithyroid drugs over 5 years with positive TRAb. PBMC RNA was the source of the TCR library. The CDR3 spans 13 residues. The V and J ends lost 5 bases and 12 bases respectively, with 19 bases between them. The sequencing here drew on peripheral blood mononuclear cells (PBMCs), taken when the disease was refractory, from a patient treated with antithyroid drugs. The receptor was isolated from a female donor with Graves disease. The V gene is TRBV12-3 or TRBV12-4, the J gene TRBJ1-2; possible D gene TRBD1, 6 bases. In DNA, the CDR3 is TGTGCCAGCAGTGGGGCGCAAGACAGGAGCCACACCTTC. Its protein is CASSGAQDRSHTF.